Listed below are T cell receptor beta chains from one sample, sequenced in a study of cytomegalovirus exposure and HLA in healthy donors. Profiled with immunoSEQ multiplex PCR; TCRdb holds only in-frame clones, not every one. Of about 180,000 clones listed, almost 85% are singletons. The sequenced sample consisted of PBMCs. These receptors all come from a woman aged 50 to 65 in good health and CMV-seronegative. Both conserved end residues are part of each CDR3. Some rows mark clone size as missing; the rest say once, few, many or name a class of expanded clone.

j_call,v_call,clone_size,cdr3_aa
TRBJ2-7,TRBV29-1,few,CSVTEGGGRIGYEQYF
TRBJ2-7,TRBV6-1,NA,CASSEVTYEQYF
TRBJ1-2,TRBV7-6,NA,CASSAETVLGYGYTF
TRBJ1-5,TRBV6-1,NA,CASSDAGGGNQPQHF
TRBJ1-4,TRBV20-1,NA,CSARADRKLFF
TRBJ2-7,TRBV7-3,NA,CASSPAGGGAAGEQYF
TRBJ2-7,TRBV6-6,NA,CASSSGGALDEQYF
TRBJ2-3,TRBV29-1,NA,CSATRIGGAAADTQYF
TRBJ2-7,TRBV27,NA,CASSPGQGIASFYEQYF
TRBJ2-3,TRBV2,NA,CASTPDSHTDTQYF
TRBJ1-1,TRBV18,NA,CASSPPATNEAFF
TRBJ1-2,TRBV11-2,NA,CASSPQRNYGYTF
NA,TRBV2,NA,CASRTHRGQNTGELFF
TRBJ1-1,TRBV19,NA,CASSSGQAREAFF
TRBJ1-5,TRBV6-1,NA,CASSEWGGENQPQHF
TRBJ2-7,TRBV6-6,NA,CASSRGRSYEQYF
TRBJ2-5,TRBV7-8,NA,CASSPPAGGRPETQYF
NA,TRBV2,NA,CASSDSAGRDYAYEQYF
TRBJ2-1,TRBV9,NA,CASSFTGGTSPVGQFF
TRBJ1-1,TRBV28,NA,CASGGRGPNTEAFF
TRBJ2-5,TRBV7-9,NA,CASSSGSNRETQYF
TRBJ1-1,TRBV30,few,CAWSVLGRTEAFF
TRBJ1-1,TRBV7-9,NA,CASTHITEAFF
TRBJ2-1,TRBV4-3,few,CASSQEEGTYNEQFF
TRBJ2-7,TRBV6-5,NA,CASSYRPAYEQYF
TRBJ2-1,TRBV15,once,CATSREIVHSYNEQFF